The T cell receptor (beta chain) under discussion was sequenced for a study of shared clonotypes between healthy human individuals. On the study more broadly: Donors, aged 18 to 49, were a couple of women and a few men.

As defined, naive CD8 cells were CD45RO-negative and positively selected for CCR7, with terminally differentiated effector memory CD45RA+ cells excluded. The CDR3 runs to 15 residues. CDR1 is SGDLS and CDR2 is YYNGEE in the germline V gene. The ends lost 3 bases at V and 3 bases at J; junction bases unmatched: 5. Measured with immunoSEQ multiplex PCR; TCRdb has only the in-frame clones, and not every one. This table holds about 820,000 clones, 80% to 95% found once. The receptor's source is a man younger than 45 in good health. What was sequenced was naive CD8+ T cells sorted from blood. This chain connects TRBV9 to TRBJ2-3; 9 nucleotides match TRBD2. The CDR3 is CASSATGLATDTQYF. In nucleotides, the CDR3 is TGTGCCAGCAGCGCTACGGGACTAGCAACAGATACGCAGTATTTT.